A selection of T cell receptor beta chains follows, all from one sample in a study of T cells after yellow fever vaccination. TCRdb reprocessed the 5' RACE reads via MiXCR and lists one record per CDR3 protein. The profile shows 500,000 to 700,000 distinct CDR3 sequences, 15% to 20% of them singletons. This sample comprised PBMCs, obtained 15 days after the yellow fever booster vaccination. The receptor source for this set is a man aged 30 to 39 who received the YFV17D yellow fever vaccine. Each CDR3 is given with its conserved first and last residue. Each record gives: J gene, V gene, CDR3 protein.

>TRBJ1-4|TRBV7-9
CASSLVRRSGEKLFF
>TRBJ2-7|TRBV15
CATSRVAAGGGYEQYF
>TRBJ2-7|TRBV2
CASSDRRGTYEQYF
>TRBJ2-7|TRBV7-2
CASSWIRTDYEQYF
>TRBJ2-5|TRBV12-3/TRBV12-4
CASSFGQSQETQYF
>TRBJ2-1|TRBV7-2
CASSRDYGEQFF
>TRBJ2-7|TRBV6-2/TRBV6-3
CASSHAEGEQYF
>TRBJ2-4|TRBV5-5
CASSTIQGTKNIQYF
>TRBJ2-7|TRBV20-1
CSARKLAGELYEQYF
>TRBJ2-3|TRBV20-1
CSAAREEPDTQYF
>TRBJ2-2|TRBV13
CASSLDRPANTGELFF
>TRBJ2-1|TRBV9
CASSLRTSGSIYEQFF
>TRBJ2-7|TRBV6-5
CASSYDRTGGGRSYEQYF
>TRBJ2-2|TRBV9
CASSGLAGELFF
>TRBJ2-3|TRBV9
CASSVEGGRGLAGGPDTQYF
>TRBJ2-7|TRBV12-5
CASGLVNTGDAYEQYF
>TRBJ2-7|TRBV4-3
CASSQDLWVAYEQYF
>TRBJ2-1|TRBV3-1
CASSRRGSGNEQFF
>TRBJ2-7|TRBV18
CASSSAGQGGYEQYF
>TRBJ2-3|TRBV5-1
CASSLEGSGSVEDTQYF
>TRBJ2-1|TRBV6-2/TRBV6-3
CASSYALLGLGARNEQFF
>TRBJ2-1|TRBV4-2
CASSQDSLAGGSYNEQFF
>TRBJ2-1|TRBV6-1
CASSRTPTSGRSSYNEQFF
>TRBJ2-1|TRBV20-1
CSARSLDRGYNEQFF
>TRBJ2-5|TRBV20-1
CSARVPSGRDETQYF
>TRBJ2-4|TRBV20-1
CCAPDRGRIAKNIQYF
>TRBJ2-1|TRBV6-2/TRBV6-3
CASSRRGPHNEQFF
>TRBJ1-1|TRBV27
CASSSRGSTEAFF
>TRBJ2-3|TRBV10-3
CAIRGGNGTDTQYF
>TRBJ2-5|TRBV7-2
CASLPGGSPETQYF
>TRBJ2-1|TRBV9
CASSVDFSSITEQFF
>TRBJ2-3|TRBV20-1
CSARGGGIPGRTDTQYF
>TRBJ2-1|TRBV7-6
CASSLDWGPNNEQFF
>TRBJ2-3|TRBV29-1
CSVDFGDTQYF
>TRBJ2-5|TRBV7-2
CASSSQLADGKTQYF
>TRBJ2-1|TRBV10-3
CAIVAPSTSGKYEQFF
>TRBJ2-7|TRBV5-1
CASSPEGRASYEQYF
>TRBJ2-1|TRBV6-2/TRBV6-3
CASSSLGREGLFRNEQFF
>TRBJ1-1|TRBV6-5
CASSHKRTGLNTEAFF
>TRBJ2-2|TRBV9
CASSVGRGSGGELFF
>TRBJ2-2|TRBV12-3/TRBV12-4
CASRGGTGELFF
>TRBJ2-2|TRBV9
CASSASGTTTGELFF
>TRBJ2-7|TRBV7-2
CASSLKGTNVEQYF
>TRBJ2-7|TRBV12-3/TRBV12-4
CASSWAGAHYEQYF
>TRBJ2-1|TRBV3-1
CASSYRHQPDGEQFF
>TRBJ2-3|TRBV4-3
CASSQDETALGTDTQYF
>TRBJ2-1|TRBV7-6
CASSLGTSDILRQFF
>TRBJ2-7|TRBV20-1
CSAHGQNFMGYEQYF
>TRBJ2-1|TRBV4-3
CASSQVAHNEQFF
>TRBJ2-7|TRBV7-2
CASSLDGMEQYF
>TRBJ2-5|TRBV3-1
CASSQGSATQYF
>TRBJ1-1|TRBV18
CASSPSPRAEAFF
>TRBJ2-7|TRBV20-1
CSARALAGLSYEQYF